This TCR beta chain is drawn from a study of metastatic and nonmetastatic thyroid tumors. The overall study: Both malignant and benign thyroid patients supplied peripheral blood and tumor or nodule tissue samples, across which the repertoires of these patients were then compared.

Thyroid surgery took place with no prior treatment in any patient. Per the authors' pipeline: A classifier for distant metastasis in papillary thyroid cancer was constructed using CDR3 differences observed across clinicopathological groups. Through MiXCR, TCRdb re-clonotyped the PCR reads. These V and J calls originate from TCRdb's pipeline instead of the authors' own analysis. Of about 40,000 clones in the sample, around 17% were seen once. Study-wide findings and caveats: Reportedly, malignant thyroid tumors had significantly higher TCR beta diversity than benign nodules, in blood and tumor.

The sample holds many counts of this clone. The antigen remains undetermined. Specimen: blood. This receptor was obtained from a female donor with papillary thyroid cancer or a benign thyroid nodule (not recorded which). Some clones in this sample may be carry-over from other donors' samples.

The CDR3 loop reads CASSRREGQGNEQFF. CDR3 DNA sequence: TGTGCCAGTAGCAGGCGGGAGGGCCAGGGCAATGAGCAGTTCTTC. The V call is TRBV19, the J call TRBJ2-1; 9 bases match TRBD2. This CDR3 comprises 15 residues. J was trimmed by 6 bases and V by 6 bases; bases with no gene match: 9. Germline-derived CDR1 and CDR2 are LNHDA and SQIVND (reference sequence).